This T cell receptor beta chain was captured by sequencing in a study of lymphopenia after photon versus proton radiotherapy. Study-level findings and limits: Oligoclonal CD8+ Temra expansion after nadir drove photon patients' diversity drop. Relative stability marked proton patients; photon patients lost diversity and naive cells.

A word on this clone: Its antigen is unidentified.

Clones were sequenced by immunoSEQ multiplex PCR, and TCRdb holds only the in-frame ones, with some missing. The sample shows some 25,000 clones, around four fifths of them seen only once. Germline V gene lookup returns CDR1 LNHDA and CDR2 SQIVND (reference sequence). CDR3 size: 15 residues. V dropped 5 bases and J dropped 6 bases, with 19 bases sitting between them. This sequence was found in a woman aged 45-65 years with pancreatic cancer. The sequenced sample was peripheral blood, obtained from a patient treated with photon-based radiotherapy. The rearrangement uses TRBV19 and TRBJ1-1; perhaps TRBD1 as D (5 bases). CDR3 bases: TGTGCCAGTAGTTCCCTCGGACACACTGGGGCTGAAGCTTTCTTT. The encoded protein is CASSSLGHTGAEAFF.